This TCR beta chain is drawn from a study of cytomegalovirus exposure and HLA in healthy donors. Donors likely had unrecorded immune exposures despite being nominally healthy when sampled. Researchers ran the PCR with 60 Vbeta and 13 Jbeta primers. Clones were read by immunoSEQ multiplex PCR, and TCRdb kept only the in-frame ones, dropping some. Seen in this sample are some 110,000 clones; the ten most common clones hold over 2%. The CDR3 has 13 residues. V was pared by 10 bases and J by 5 bases, with 15 bases between. Germline lookup yields CDR1 MDHEN and CDR2 SYDVKM. Notes on this clone: Its antigen is not identified.

The study's findings and limits: The authors enumerated 180 or so TCR beta chains as linked to cytomegalovirus. The productive fraction for most TCR beta V segments was about 90% or about 30% in an earlier analysis. Most subjects had HLA-A and HLA-B alleles reportedly predicted accurately by TCR beta sequences.

The V call is TRBV28, the J call TRBJ1-5; the D gene is possibly TRBD1 (5 bases). This sequence was found in a man aged 35 to 55 in good health and CMV-seronegative. Input material: PBMCs. The CDR3 nucleotides read TGTGCCATACTTGGGGCAGGAGATCAGCCCCAGCATTTT. Translating it yields CAILGAGDQPQHF.